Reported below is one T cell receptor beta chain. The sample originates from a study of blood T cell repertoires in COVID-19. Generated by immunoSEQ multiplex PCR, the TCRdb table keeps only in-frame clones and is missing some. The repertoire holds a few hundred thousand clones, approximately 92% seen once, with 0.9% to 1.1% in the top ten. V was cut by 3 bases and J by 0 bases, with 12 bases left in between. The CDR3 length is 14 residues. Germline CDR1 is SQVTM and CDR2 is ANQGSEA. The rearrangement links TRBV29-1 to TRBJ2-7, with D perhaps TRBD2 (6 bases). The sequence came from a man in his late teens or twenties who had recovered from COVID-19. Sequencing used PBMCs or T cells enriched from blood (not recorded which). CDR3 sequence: CSVDATSFSYEQYF. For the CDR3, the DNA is TGCAGCGTTGACGCTACTAGCTTCTCCTACGAGCAGTACTTC.